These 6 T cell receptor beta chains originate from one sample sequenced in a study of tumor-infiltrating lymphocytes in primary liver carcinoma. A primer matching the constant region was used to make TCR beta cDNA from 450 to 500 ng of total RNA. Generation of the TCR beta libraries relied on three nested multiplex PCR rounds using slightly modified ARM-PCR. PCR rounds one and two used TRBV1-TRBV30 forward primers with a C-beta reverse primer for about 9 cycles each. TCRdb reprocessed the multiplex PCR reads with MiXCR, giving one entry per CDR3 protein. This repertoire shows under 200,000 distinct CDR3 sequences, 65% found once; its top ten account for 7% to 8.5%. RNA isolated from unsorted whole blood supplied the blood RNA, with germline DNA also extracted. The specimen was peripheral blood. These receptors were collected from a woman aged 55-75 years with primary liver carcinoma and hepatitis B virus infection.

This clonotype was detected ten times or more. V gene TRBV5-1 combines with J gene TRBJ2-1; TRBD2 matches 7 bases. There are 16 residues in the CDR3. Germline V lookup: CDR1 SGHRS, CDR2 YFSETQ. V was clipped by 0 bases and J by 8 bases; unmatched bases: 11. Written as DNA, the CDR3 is TGCGCCAGCAGCTTGGAAGGGGAGGGCACTTTGGATGAGCAGTTCTTC. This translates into CASSLEGEGTLDEQFF.

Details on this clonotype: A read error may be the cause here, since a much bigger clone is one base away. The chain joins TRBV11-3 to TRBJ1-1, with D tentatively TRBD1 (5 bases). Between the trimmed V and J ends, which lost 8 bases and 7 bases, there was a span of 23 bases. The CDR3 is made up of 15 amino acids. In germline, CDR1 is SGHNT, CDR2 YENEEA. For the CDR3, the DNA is TGTGCCAGCGGCCTCTACCGGGTCAGGGAAGGTGAAGCTTTCTTT. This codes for CASGLYRVREGEAFF.

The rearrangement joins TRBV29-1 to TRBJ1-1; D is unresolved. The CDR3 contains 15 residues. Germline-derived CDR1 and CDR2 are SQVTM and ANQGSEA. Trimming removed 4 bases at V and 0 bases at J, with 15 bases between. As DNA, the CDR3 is TGCAGCGTTGCCACGGGATGGGGAATGAACACTGAAGCTTTCTTT. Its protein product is CSVATGWGMNTEAFF.

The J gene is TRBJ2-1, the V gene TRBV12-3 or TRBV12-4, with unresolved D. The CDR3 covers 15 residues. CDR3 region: CTGTPSVGYKNEQFF. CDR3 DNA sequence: TGTACCGGCACCCCGTCTGTGGGATACAAGAATGAGCAGTTCTTC.

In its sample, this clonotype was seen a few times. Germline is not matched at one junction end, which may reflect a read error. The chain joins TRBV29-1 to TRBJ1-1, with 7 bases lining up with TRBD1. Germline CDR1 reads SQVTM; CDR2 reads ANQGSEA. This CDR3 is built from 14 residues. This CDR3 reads CSVVAQGINTGAFF. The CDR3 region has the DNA TGCAGCGTAGTAGCACAGGGGATCAACACTGGAGCTTTCTTT.

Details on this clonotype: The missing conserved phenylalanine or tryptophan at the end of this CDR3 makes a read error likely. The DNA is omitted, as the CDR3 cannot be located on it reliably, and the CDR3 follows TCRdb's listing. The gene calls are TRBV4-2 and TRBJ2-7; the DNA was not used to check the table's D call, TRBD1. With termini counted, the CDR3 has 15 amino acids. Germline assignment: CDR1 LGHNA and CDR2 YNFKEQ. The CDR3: CASSQEKRGAYEQYL.